These T cell receptor beta chains were read from a single sample in a study of T cells after yellow fever vaccination. One entry per CDR3 protein results from TCRdb running MiXCR on the 5' RACE reads. The data contain a few hundred thousand distinct CDR3 sequences, about 7% of them singletons. This specimen was CD4+ T cells sorted from PBMCs, taken on the day of the yellow fever booster vaccination. These receptor sequences come from a man younger than 40 who received the YFV17D yellow fever vaccine. CDR3s include the opening cysteine and the closing phenylalanine or tryptophan. D genes are given only for firm matches. Expanded clones are given a class, and other clones once, few, many or no size at all.

abundance: few; v_gene: TRBV29-1; d_gene: .; j_gene: TRBJ2-1; CDR3aa: CSVDRAQNEQFF; CDR3nt: TGCAGCGTTGATCGCGCGCAGAATGAGCAGTTCTTC
abundance: .; v_gene: TRBV20-1; d_gene: .; j_gene: TRBJ2-7; CDR3aa: CSAIQTGSTYEQYF; CDR3nt: TGCAGTGCTATCCAGACAGGTTCTACCTACGAGCAGTACTTC
abundance: .; v_gene: TRBV20-1; d_gene: TRBD2; j_gene: TRBJ2-7; CDR3aa: CSARDVTSGSYEQYF; CDR3nt: TGCAGTGCTAGAGATGTAACTAGCGGCTCCTACGAGCAGTACTTC
abundance: few; v_gene: TRBV7-2; d_gene: .; j_gene: TRBJ2-3; CDR3aa: CASSRQSGPDTQYF; CDR3nt: TGTGCCAGCAGCCGACAGTCGGGACCAGATACGCAGTATTTT
abundance: many; v_gene: TRBV27; d_gene: .; j_gene: TRBJ2-1; CDR3aa: CASWGAGRTNEQFF; CDR3nt: TGTGCCAGCTGGGGGGCGGGAAGAACCAATGAGCAGTTCTTC
abundance: .; v_gene: TRBV7-9; d_gene: .; j_gene: TRBJ2-3; CDR3aa: CASSVRGAGQADTQYF; CDR3nt: TGTGCCAGCAGCGTCCGGGGCGCGGGGCAGGCAGATACGCAGTATTTT
abundance: few; v_gene: TRBV7-2; d_gene: .; j_gene: TRBJ2-4; CDR3aa: CASSQPKDIQYF; CDR3nt: TGTGCCAGCAGCCAGCCCAAGGACATTCAGTACTTC
abundance: few; v_gene: TRBV20-1; d_gene: .; j_gene: TRBJ2-6; CDR3aa: CSARDLATQAGANVLTF; CDR3nt: TGCAGTGCTAGAGATTTGGCGACACAAGCCGGGGCCAACGTCCTGACTTTC
abundance: few; v_gene: TRBV25-1; d_gene: .; j_gene: TRBJ1-5; CDR3aa: CASSDRGNQPQHF; CDR3nt: TGTGCCAGCAGTGACCGGGGAAATCAGCCCCAGCATTTT
abundance: many; v_gene: TRBV28; d_gene: TRBD1; j_gene: TRBJ2-7; CDR3aa: CASSFPLGTGDYEQYF; CDR3nt: TGTGCCAGCAGTTTCCCCCTCGGGACAGGGGATTACGAGCAGTACTTC
abundance: few; v_gene: TRBV5-4; d_gene: TRBD1; j_gene: TRBJ2-1; CDR3aa: CASSSRGSTNEQFF; CDR3nt: TGTGCCAGCAGCTCCAGGGGGTCTACTAATGAGCAGTTCTTC
abundance: once; v_gene: TRBV11-2; d_gene: .; j_gene: TRBJ2-1; CDR3aa: CACSSGGGTYNEQFF; CDR3nt: TGTGCCTGCAGCTCTGGTGGGGGGACCTACAATGAGCAGTTCTTC
abundance: few; v_gene: TRBV4-3; d_gene: TRBD2; j_gene: TRBJ2-7; CDR3aa: CASSPRTSYYEQYF; CDR3nt: TGCGCCAGCAGCCCTCGGACTAGCTACTACGAGCAGTACTTC
abundance: once; v_gene: TRBV20-1; d_gene: .; j_gene: TRBJ2-3; CDR3aa: CSASRPCTDTQYF; CDR3nt: TGCAGTGCCAGCCGACCGTGCACAGATACGCAGTATTTT
abundance: many; v_gene: TRBV3-1; d_gene: .; j_gene: TRBJ2-7; CDR3aa: CASSPITSGEQYF; CDR3nt: TGTGCCAGCAGCCCCATCACGTCGGGCGAGCAGTACTTC
abundance: .; v_gene: TRBV6-1; d_gene: .; j_gene: TRBJ2-7; CDR3aa: CASSEAQVGQYF; CDR3nt: TGTGCCAGCAGTGAAGCCCAGGTCGGGCAGTACTTC
abundance: .; v_gene: TRBV27; d_gene: TRBD1; j_gene: TRBJ2-6; CDR3aa: CASKDRGGSGANVLTF; CDR3nt: TGTGCCAGCAAGGACAGGGGAGGTTCTGGGGCCAACGTCCTGACTTTC
abundance: many; v_gene: TRBV7-8; d_gene: TRBD2; j_gene: TRBJ2-2; CDR3aa: CASSWAGVTGELFF; CDR3nt: TGTGCCAGCAGCTGGGCGGGAGTAACCGGGGAGCTGTTTTTT
abundance: .; v_gene: TRBV15; d_gene: .; j_gene: TRBJ1-3; CDR3aa: CATSRGISGNTIYF; CDR3nt: TGTGCCACCAGCAGAGGGATCTCTGGAAACACCATATATTTT
abundance: many; v_gene: TRBV4-2; d_gene: TRBD2; j_gene: TRBJ2-5; CDR3aa: CASSQEAGGSFLETQYF; CDR3nt: TGTGCCAGCAGCCAAGAAGCGGGAGGGTCCTTTTTGGAGACCCAGTACTTC
abundance: .; v_gene: TRBV5-6; d_gene: .; j_gene: TRBJ2-1; CDR3aa: CASSFGATDNEQFF; CDR3nt: TGTGCCAGCAGCTTTGGGGCGACAGACAATGAGCAGTTCTTC
abundance: few; v_gene: TRBV5-1; d_gene: TRBD2; j_gene: TRBJ2-7; CDR3aa: CASSPGTSGLEQYF; CDR3nt: TGCGCCAGCAGCCCGGGGACTAGCGGACTCGAGCAGTACTTC
abundance: .; v_gene: TRBV7-2; d_gene: TRBD1; j_gene: TRBJ1-2; CDR3aa: CASSPRTGQGASGYTF; CDR3nt: TGTGCCAGCAGCCCCCGTACAGGACAGGGGGCGTCCGGCTACACCTTC
abundance: few; v_gene: TRBV28; d_gene: .; j_gene: TRBJ2-7; CDR3aa: CASRPDLRSRGEQYF; CDR3nt: TGTGCCAGCAGACCCGACTTGCGGAGCCGCGGCGAGCAGTACTTC
abundance: many; v_gene: TRBV14; d_gene: TRBD1; j_gene: TRBJ2-7; CDR3aa: CASHRGPPDEQYF; CDR3nt: TGTGCCAGCCACAGGGGCCCCCCTGACGAGCAGTACTTC
abundance: many; v_gene: TRBV7-2; d_gene: TRBD1; j_gene: TRBJ2-7; CDR3aa: CASSSRTGGRDEQYF; CDR3nt: TGTGCCAGCAGCTCCCGGACAGGGGGTAGGGACGAGCAGTACTTC
abundance: .; v_gene: TRBV7-3; d_gene: TRBD2; j_gene: TRBJ2-5; CDR3aa: CASSLTGLAETQYF; CDR3nt: TGTGCCAGCAGCTTAACCGGACTAGCAGAGACCCAGTACTTC
abundance: few; v_gene: TRBV7-2; d_gene: .; j_gene: TRBJ1-4; CDR3aa: CASSLNGARAANEKLFF; CDR3nt: TGTGCCAGCAGCTTAAATGGGGCCAGGGCAGCTAATGAAAAACTGTTTTTT
abundance: few; v_gene: TRBV30; d_gene: .; j_gene: TRBJ2-5; CDR3aa: CAWNPQGGRETQYF; CDR3nt: TGTGCCTGGAATCCCCAGGGGGGACGGGAGACCCAGTACTTC
abundance: few; v_gene: TRBV11-2; d_gene: TRBD1; j_gene: TRBJ1-1; CDR3aa: CASSSQPGQGLAFF; CDR3nt: TGTGCCAGCAGCTCTCAACCGGGACAGGGCTTAGCTTTCTTT
abundance: once; v_gene: TRBV4-3; d_gene: .; j_gene: TRBJ1-2; CDR3aa: CASSQGVGNSNYGCTF; CDR3nt: TGCGCCAGCAGCCAAGGGGTGGGGAACTCTAACTATGGCTGCACCTTC
abundance: .; v_gene: TRBV9; d_gene: .; j_gene: TRBJ2-2; CDR3aa: CASSARGNKNTGELFF; CDR3nt: TGTGCCAGCAGCGCCCGGGGAAACAAGAACACCGGGGAGCTGTTTTTT
abundance: few; v_gene: TRBV6-1; d_gene: TRBD2; j_gene: TRBJ2-1; CDR3aa: CASSSRTSGSVSSYNEQFF; CDR3nt: TGTGCCAGCAGTAGCCGGACTAGCGGGAGCGTATCCTCCTACAATGAGCAGTTCTTC